Listed below are T cell receptor beta chains from one sample, sequenced in a study of CD8+CD57+ T cells in acquired aplastic anemia. TCRdb re-analysed the reads in MiXCR, keeping a single row per CDR3 protein. The data show tens of thousands of distinct CDR3 sequences, less than 60% seen once. Sample: sorted CD4+, CD8+, or CD8+CD57+ T cells (not recorded which) from PBMCs. These receptor sequences come from a human donor in good health, serving as a control. The CDR3 runs from the conserved cysteine through the conserved F or W. The D gene is left open where the match is weak.

J gene: TRBJ1-1; V gene: TRBV28; CDR3 length: 13; D gene: -; CDR3 protein: CASSLYGSAEAFF
J gene: TRBJ2-7; V gene: TRBV7-2; CDR3 length: 15; D gene: -; CDR3 protein: CASSLHGTATYEQYF
J gene: TRBJ1-2; V gene: TRBV12-5; CDR3 length: 12; D gene: -; CDR3 protein: CASGLGGGGYTF
J gene: TRBJ1-1; V gene: TRBV7-9; CDR3 length: 13; D gene: -; CDR3 protein: CASSFSLNTEAFF
J gene: TRBJ1-2; V gene: TRBV7-9; CDR3 length: 12; D gene: -; CDR3 protein: CASSWDLDGYTF
J gene: TRBJ2-3; V gene: TRBV10-2; CDR3 length: 14; D gene: TRBD2; CDR3 protein: CASRTSGGGDTQYF
J gene: TRBJ1-2; V gene: TRBV9; CDR3 length: 14; D gene: TRBD1; CDR3 protein: CASSDGTGYRGYTF
J gene: TRBJ1-6; V gene: TRBV11-2; CDR3 length: 12; D gene: -; CDR3 protein: CASRDQGSPLHF
J gene: TRBJ1-1; V gene: TRBV12-3/TRBV12-4; CDR3 length: 13; D gene: -; CDR3 protein: CASSLGVVTEAFF
J gene: TRBJ1-2; V gene: TRBV19; CDR3 length: 14; D gene: -; CDR3 protein: CASSIVPADYGYTF
J gene: TRBJ2-5; V gene: TRBV4-1; CDR3 length: 15; D gene: -; CDR3 protein: CASSQDQGSGETQYF
J gene: TRBJ1-5; V gene: TRBV5-6; CDR3 length: 14; D gene: TRBD1; CDR3 protein: CASSQTGSNQPQHF
J gene: TRBJ1-2; V gene: TRBV7-9; CDR3 length: 15; D gene: -; CDR3 protein: CASSHPPQGEEGYTF
J gene: TRBJ2-5; V gene: TRBV25-1; CDR3 length: 13; D gene: -; CDR3 protein: CASGRQFQETQYF
J gene: TRBJ1-6; V gene: TRBV2; CDR3 length: 13; D gene: TRBD1; CDR3 protein: CANGQAYNSPLHF
J gene: TRBJ2-2; V gene: TRBV15; CDR3 length: 14; D gene: -; CDR3 protein: CATRSEGYTGELFF
J gene: TRBJ2-4; V gene: TRBV25-1; CDR3 length: 19; D gene: TRBD1; CDR3 protein: CASSGPVRQGGLAKNIQYF
J gene: TRBJ2-5; V gene: TRBV24-1; CDR3 length: 13; D gene: -; CDR3 protein: CATSDHRVETQYF
J gene: TRBJ2-5; V gene: TRBV10-3; CDR3 length: 14; D gene: TRBD2; CDR3 protein: CAIGASGSAEAQYF
J gene: TRBJ2-7; V gene: TRBV5-4; CDR3 length: 12; D gene: -; CDR3 protein: CASSRDGGEQYF
J gene: TRBJ1-2; V gene: TRBV27; CDR3 length: 13; D gene: -; CDR3 protein: CASWSITMKGYTF
J gene: TRBJ1-3; V gene: TRBV29-1; CDR3 length: 16; D gene: -; CDR3 protein: CSVHAGGLNSGNTIYF
J gene: TRBJ2-5; V gene: TRBV9; CDR3 length: 16; D gene: TRBD1; CDR3 protein: CASSPRDRGRQETQYF
J gene: TRBJ2-1; V gene: TRBV25-1; CDR3 length: 16; D gene: -; CDR3 protein: CASSESAFVGYNEQFF
J gene: TRBJ2-7; V gene: TRBV11-2; CDR3 length: 15; D gene: TRBD2; CDR3 protein: CASSSIAGAVDEQYF
J gene: TRBJ1-2; V gene: TRBV5-6; CDR3 length: 17; D gene: TRBD1; CDR3 protein: CASSRPRTGRYRDGYTF
J gene: -; V gene: TRBV24-1; CDR3 length: 16; D gene: TRBD2; CDR3 protein: CATSDPLREVYNEQFF
J gene: TRBJ2-1; V gene: TRBV2; CDR3 length: 14; D gene: -; CDR3 protein: CASIGGLGYNEQFF
J gene: TRBJ2-1; V gene: TRBV30; CDR3 length: 12; D gene: -; CDR3 protein: CAWSVTGWEQFF
J gene: TRBJ1-1; V gene: TRBV29-1; CDR3 length: 13; D gene: TRBD1; CDR3 protein: CSVAGTGSHEAFF
J gene: TRBJ2-5; V gene: TRBV11-2; CDR3 length: 16; D gene: TRBD2; CDR3 protein: CASSHEGLAGQETQYF
J gene: TRBJ2-3; V gene: TRBV7-6; CDR3 length: 15; D gene: -; CDR3 protein: CASSGTAGEADTQYF
J gene: TRBJ1-1; V gene: TRBV6-1; CDR3 length: 12; D gene: -; CDR3 protein: CASNDGNTEAFF
J gene: TRBJ2-7; V gene: TRBV11-3; CDR3 length: 13; D gene: TRBD1; CDR3 protein: CASSTGTVGEQYF
J gene: TRBJ1-1; V gene: TRBV12-3/TRBV12-4; CDR3 length: 14; D gene: -; CDR3 protein: CASGEQGTNTEAFF
J gene: TRBJ1-3; V gene: TRBV7-9; CDR3 length: 15; D gene: TRBD1; CDR3 protein: CASSESTGPGNTIYF
J gene: TRBJ2-3; V gene: TRBV27; CDR3 length: 12; D gene: TRBD1; CDR3 protein: CASSSTGNTQYF
J gene: TRBJ1-3; V gene: TRBV7-2; CDR3 length: 13; D gene: -; CDR3 protein: CASRQGDGNTIYF
J gene: TRBJ2-3; V gene: TRBV3-1; CDR3 length: 15; D gene: -; CDR3 protein: CASSQESEGTDTQYF
J gene: TRBJ2-5; V gene: TRBV10-2; CDR3 length: 17; D gene: TRBD2; CDR3 protein: CASSPRVELAGVETQYF
J gene: TRBJ2-7; V gene: TRBV10-3; CDR3 length: 14; D gene: -; CDR3 protein: CAISDKNPTYEQYF
J gene: TRBJ2-1; V gene: TRBV4-2; CDR3 length: 15; D gene: TRBD2; CDR3 protein: CASSAGREGGYEQFF
J gene: TRBJ2-3; V gene: TRBV7-9; CDR3 length: 14; D gene: TRBD1; CDR3 protein: CASSYSDRPDTQYF
J gene: TRBJ1-5; V gene: TRBV5-1; CDR3 length: 16; D gene: TRBD1; CDR3 protein: CASSLGDRVSNQPQHF
J gene: TRBJ1-5; V gene: TRBV19; CDR3 length: 17; D gene: -; CDR3 protein: CASISNLGQGRDQPQHF
J gene: TRBJ2-7; V gene: TRBV9; CDR3 length: 13; D gene: TRBD1; CDR3 protein: CASSPGTGDEQYF
J gene: TRBJ2-7; V gene: TRBV5-1; CDR3 length: 15; D gene: -; CDR3 protein: CASSLGGAWSYEQYF